Sequencing of this T cell receptor (beta chain) was carried out in a study of blood T cell repertoires in COVID-19. Study background: Researchers got acute and convalescent COVID-19 samples from the United States, Italy and Spain. Nucleic acid was either cDNA or gDNA, and it came from T cells, B-cell-depleted T cells, or PBMCs.

In the original processing: Estimated nucleated cell counts came from reference gene primer amplification. The repertoire was sequenced with immunoSEQ multiplex PCR; TCRdb's copy has only in-frame clones and lacks some. Clone size and the V and J calls come from that table; the DNA yielded D and trimming. The table shows more than 110,000 clones, with approximately 87% occurring only once. The CDR3 is 13 residues long. The sequencing sample was made of peripheral blood. The chain combines TRBV21-1 with TRBJ1-4. TRBV21-1 is a recognized pseudogene. The sequence was obtained from a human donor in a cohort sampled during active COVID-19. CDR3 residues: CASSKDINQKLFF. The CDR3 nucleotides are TGTGCCAGCAGCAAAGATATAAATCAAAAACTGTTTTTT.